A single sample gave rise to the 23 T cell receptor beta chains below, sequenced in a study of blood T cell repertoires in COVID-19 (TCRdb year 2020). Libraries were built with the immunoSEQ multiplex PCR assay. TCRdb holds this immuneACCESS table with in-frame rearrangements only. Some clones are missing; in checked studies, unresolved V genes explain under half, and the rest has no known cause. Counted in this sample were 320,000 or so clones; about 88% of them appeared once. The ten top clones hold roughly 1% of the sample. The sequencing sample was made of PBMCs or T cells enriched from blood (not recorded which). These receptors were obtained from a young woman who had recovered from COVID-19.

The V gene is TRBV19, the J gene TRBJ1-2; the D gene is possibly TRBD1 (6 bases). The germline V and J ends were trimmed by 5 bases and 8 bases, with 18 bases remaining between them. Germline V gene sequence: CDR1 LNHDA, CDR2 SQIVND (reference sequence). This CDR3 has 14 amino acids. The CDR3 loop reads CASSVKPGHSGYTF. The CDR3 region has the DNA TGTGCCAGTAGTGTCAAACCGGGACACTCAGGCTACACCTTC.

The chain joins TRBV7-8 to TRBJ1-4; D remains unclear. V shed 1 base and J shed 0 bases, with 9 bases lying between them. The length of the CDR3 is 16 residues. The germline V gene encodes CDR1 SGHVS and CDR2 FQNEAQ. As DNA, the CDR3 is TGTGCCAGCAGCTTAGGTTCAGGTGCAACTAATGAAAAACTGTTTTTT. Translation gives CASSLGSGATNEKLFF.

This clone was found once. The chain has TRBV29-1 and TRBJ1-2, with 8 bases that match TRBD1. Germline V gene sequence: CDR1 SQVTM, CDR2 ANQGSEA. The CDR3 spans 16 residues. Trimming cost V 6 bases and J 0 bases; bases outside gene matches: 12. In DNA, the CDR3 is TGCAGCGTCGCCGGAGGACAGGGTCCGGCTAACTATGGCTACACCTTC. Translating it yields CSVAGGQGPANYGYTF.

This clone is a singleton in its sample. CDR3: CASSHTSGNTDTQYF. The CDR3 coding sequence is TGTGCCAGCAGCCACACTAGCGGTAACACAGATACGCAGTATTTT. The chain has TRBV4-2 and TRBJ2-3; 8 nucleotides align to TRBD2. CDR3 size: 15 residues. V was pared by 3 bases and J by 2 bases, with 4 bases of the junction left unmatched. Germline lookup yields CDR1 LGHNA and CDR2 YNFKEQ.

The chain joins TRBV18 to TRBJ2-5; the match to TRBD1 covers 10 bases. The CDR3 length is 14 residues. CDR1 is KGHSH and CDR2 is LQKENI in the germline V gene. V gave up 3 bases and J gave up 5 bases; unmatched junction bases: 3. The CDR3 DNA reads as TGTGCCAGCTCACCTGGGGACAGGGGTGAGACCCAGTACTTC. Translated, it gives CASSPGDRGETQYF.

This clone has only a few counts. CDR3 residues: CASRPRGRGEIDTPRDGYTF. Written as DNA, the CDR3 is TGTGCCAGCAGGCCACGGGGGAGGGGTGAAATCGACACCCCGAGGGATGGCTACACCTTC. This chain connects TRBV2 to TRBJ1-2; TRBD1 might be the D (5 bases). The CDR3 spans 20 residues. Germline V gene data show CDR1 as SNHLY and CDR2 as FYNNEI. The ends were cut back, 6 bases at V and 6 bases at J, with 35 bases in the middle.

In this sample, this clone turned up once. The CDR3 loop reads CASRTGGSQPQHF. CDR3 DNA: TGTGCCAGCAGGACAGGGGGCAGCCAGCCCCAGCATTTT. This sequence joins TRBV21-1 and TRBJ1-5; TRBD1 reflects the table's D call only, with no check against the DNA. TRBV21-1 is a documented pseudogene. The CDR3 has 13 residues.

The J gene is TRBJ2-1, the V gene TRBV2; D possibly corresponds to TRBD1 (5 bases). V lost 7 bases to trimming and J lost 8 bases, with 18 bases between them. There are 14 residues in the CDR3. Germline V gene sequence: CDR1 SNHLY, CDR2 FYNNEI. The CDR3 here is CASKKQGPIDEQFF. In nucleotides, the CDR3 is TGTGCCAGCAAGAAGCAGGGCCCGATCGATGAGCAGTTCTTC.

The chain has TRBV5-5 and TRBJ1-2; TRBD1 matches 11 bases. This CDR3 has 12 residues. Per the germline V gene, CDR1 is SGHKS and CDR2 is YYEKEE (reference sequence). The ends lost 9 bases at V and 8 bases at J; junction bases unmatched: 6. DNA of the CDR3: TGTGCCACCGTGGACAGGGGGCAAGGCTACACCTTC. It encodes CATVDRGQGYTF.

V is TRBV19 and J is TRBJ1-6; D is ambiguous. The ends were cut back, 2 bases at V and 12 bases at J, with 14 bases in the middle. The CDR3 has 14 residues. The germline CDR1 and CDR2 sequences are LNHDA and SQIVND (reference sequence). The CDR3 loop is CASSIRSVAEPLHF. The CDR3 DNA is TGTGCCAGTAGTATAAGGTCGGTGGCGGAACCCCTCCACTTT.

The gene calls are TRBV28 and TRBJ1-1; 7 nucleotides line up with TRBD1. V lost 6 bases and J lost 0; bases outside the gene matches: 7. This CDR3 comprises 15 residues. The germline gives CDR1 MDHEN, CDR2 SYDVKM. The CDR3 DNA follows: TGTGCCAGCAGACCGGGACAGACTCTGAACACTGAAGCTTTCTTT. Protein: CASRPGQTLNTEAFF.

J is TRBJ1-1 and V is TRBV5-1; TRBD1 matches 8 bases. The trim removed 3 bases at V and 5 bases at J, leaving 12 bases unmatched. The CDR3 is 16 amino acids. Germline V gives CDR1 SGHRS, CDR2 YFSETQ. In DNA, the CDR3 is TGCGCCAGCAGCTCCCTGGGGCAGGGGGCGAGTACTGAAGCTTTCTTT. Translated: CASSSLGQGASTEAFF.

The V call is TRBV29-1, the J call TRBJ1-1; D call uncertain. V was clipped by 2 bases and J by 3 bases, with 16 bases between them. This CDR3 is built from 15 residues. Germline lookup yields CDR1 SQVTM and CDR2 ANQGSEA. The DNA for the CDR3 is TGCAGCGTTGAACTAAATCTCCGGTCGGACACTGAAGCTTTCTTT. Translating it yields CSVELNLRSDTEAFF.

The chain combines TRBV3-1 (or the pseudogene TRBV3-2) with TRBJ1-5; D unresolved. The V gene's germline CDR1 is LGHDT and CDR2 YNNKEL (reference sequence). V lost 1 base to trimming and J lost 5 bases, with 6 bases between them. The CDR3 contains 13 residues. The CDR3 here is CASSQGVDQPQHF. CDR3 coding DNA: TGTGCCAGCAGCCAAGGCGTGGATCAGCCCCAGCATTTT.

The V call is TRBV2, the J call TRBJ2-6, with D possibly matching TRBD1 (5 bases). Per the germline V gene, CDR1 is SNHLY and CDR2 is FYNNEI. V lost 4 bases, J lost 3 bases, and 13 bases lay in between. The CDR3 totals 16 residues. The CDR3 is CASSVERGSGANVLTF. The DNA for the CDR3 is TGTGCCAGCAGTGTGGAAAGGGGAAGTGGGGCCAACGTCCTGACTTTC.

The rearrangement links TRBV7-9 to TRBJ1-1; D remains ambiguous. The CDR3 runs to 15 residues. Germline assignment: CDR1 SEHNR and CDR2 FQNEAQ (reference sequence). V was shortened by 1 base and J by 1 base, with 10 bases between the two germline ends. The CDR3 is CASSLDGSKNTEAFF. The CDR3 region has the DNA TGTGCCAGCAGCTTAGACGGGTCCAAGAACACTGAAGCTTTCTTT. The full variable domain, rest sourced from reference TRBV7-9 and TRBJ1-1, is DTGVSQNPRHKITKRGQNVTFRCDPISEHNRLYWYRQTLGQGPEFLTYFQNEAQLEKSRLLSDRFSAERPKGSFSTLEIQRTEQGDSAMYLCASSLDGSKNTEAFFGQGTRLTVV.

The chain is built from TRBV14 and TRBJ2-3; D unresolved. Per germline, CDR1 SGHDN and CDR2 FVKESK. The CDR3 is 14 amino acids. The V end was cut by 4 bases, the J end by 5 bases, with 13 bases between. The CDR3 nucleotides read TGTGCCAGCAGCCTCTTAGGAGAGGAAGATACGCAGTATTTT. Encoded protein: CASSLLGEEDTQYF. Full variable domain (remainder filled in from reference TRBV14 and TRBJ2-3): EAGVTQFPSHSVIEKGQTVTLRCDPISGHDNLYWYRRVMGKEIKFLLHFVKESKQDESGMPNNRFLAERTGGTYSTLKVQPAELEDSGVYFCASSLLGEEDTQYFGPGTRLTVL.

CDR3 nucleotide sequence: TGTGCCAGCAACCGGAAGGGGATGGCCAAAAACATTCAGTACTTC. Translation: CASNRKGMAKNIQYF. The genes are TRBV7-8 and TRBJ2-4; D perhaps matches TRBD1 (5 bases). Germline V gives CDR1 SGHVS, CDR2 FQNEAQ. The CDR3 runs to 15 residues. V gave up 7 bases and J gave up 1 base, with 14 bases separating them.

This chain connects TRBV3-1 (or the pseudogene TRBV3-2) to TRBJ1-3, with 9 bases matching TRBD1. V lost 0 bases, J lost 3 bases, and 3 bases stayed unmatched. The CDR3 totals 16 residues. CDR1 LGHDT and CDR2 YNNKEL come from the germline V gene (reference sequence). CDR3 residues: CASSQDTGGVGNTIYF. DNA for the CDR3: TGTGCCAGCAGCCAAGACACAGGGGGCGTTGGAAACACCATATATTTT.

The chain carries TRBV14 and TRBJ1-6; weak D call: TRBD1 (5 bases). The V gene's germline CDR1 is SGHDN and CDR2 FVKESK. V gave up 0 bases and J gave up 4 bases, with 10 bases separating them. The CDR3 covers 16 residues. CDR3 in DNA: TGTGCCAGCAGCCAAGATACAGGAATATATAATTCACCCCTCCACTTT. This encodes CASSQDTGIYNSPLHF.

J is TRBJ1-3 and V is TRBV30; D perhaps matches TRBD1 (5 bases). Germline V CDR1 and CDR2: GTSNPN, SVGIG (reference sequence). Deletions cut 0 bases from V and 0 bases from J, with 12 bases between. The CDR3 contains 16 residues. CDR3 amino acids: CAWSVGRGTSGNTIYF. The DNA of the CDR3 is TGTGCCTGGAGTGTAGGGCGGGGCACCTCTGGAAACACCATATATTTT. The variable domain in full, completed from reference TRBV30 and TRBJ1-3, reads SQTIHQWPATLVQPVGSPLSLECTVEGTSNPNLYWYRQAAGRGLQLLFYSVGIGQISSEVPQNLSASRPQDRQFILSSKKLLLSDSGFYLCAWSVGRGTSGNTIYFGEGSWLTVV.

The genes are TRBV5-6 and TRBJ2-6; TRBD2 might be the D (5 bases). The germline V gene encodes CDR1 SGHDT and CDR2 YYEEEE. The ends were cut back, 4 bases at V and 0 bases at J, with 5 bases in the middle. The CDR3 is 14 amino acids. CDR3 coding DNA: TGTGCCAGCAGCACTAGCTCTGGGGCCAACGTCCTGACTTTC. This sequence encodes CASSTSSGANVLTF.

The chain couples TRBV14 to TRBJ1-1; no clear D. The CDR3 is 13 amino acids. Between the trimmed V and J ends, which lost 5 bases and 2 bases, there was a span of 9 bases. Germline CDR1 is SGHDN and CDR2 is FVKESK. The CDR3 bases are TGTGCCAGCAGCTCCTCGAGAAACACTGAAGCTTTCTTT. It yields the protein CASSSSRNTEAFF.